This TCR beta chain comes out of a study of shared clonotypes between healthy human individuals. Germline values: CDR1 ENHRY, CDR2 SYGVKD. With 0 bases removed from V and 3 bases from J, the gap between germline ends came to 9 bases. CDR3 size: 14 residues. In this sample, this clone turned up once. The data were produced by immunoSEQ multiplex PCR, yet TCRdb's version contains in-frame clones alone and is incomplete. The profile shows under 1,900,000 clones, around 98.5% of them singletons. The source material was naive CD4+ T cells sorted from blood. The subset: CD45RA+ positively selected. This TCR came from a young man in good health. The chain links TRBV10-3 to TRBJ2-7; D gene uncertain. The CDR3 loop is CAISESRLNYEQYF. The CDR3 DNA reads TGTGCCATCAGTGAGTCTCGACTCAACTACGAGCAGTACTTC.